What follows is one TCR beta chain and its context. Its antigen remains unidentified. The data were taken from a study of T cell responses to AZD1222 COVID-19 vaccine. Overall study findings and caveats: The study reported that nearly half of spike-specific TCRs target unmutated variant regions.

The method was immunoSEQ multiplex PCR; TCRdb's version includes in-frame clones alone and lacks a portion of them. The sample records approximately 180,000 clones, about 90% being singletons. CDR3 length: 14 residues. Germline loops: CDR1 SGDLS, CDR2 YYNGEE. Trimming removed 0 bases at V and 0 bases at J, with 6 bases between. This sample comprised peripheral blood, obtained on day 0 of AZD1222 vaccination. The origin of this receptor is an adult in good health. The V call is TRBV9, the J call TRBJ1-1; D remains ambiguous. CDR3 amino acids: CASSVGHLNTEAFF. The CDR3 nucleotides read TGTGCCAGCAGCGTAGGACACCTGAACACTGAAGCTTTCTTT. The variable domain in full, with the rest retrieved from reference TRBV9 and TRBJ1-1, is DSGVTQTPKHLITATGQRVTLRCSPRSGDLSVYWYQQSLDQGLQFLIQYYNGEERAKGNILERFSAQQFPDLHSELNLSSLELGDSALYFCASSVGHLNTEAFFGQGTRLTVV.